This entry features one T cell receptor (beta chain) sequence. No antigen is known for it. The time point: pre-sensitization, week 0. Specified treatment: therapeutic diphenylcyclopropenone sensitization with weekly scalp DPC. Whole blood that had not been fractionated was the source of extracted total RNA. CDR1 and CDR2 from the germline V gene are MNHEY and SVGAGI. The CDR3 covers 15 residues. The ends lost 6 bases at V and 5 bases at J; junction bases unmatched: 11. The sample comes from a study of human T cells and chemical hapten exposure. As for the study in general: Patch tests put 0.01% DPC on the upper back, read at 6 days. Enrolled patients were predominantly female and had alopecia areata, totalis or universalis.

In TCRdb, the RACE reads were re-called with MiXCR into one record per CDR3 protein. This sample yields around 330,000 distinct CDR3 sequences, of which 5.5% are seen a single time; roughly 8.2% belongs to the top ten. Findings of the study overall: Expanded TCRs showed more large CDR3 clusters than pre-sensitization or healthy control sets.

V usage is TRBV6-5 and J usage is TRBJ2-3; 7 bases are a match to TRBD1. The sequenced sample was whole blood, obtained in connection with sensitization to the hapten diphenylcyclopropenone (DPC). This sequence originates from a woman under 30 with alopecia areata. Some clones in this sample may be carry-over from other donors' samples. The CDR3 DNA is TGTGCCAGCAGGCCTAGACAGGGCTCGTTAGATACGCAGTATTTT. Its translation is CASRPRQGSLDTQYF.